The clone carrying this T cell receptor (beta chain) was counted a few times. These data belong to a study of cytomegalovirus exposure and HLA in healthy donors. PCR was performed using 60 Vbeta and 13 Jbeta primers. TCRdb keeps only in-frame clones here, not all; method: immunoSEQ multiplex PCR. The data contain tens of thousands of clones, roughly 80% of them singletons. The CDR3 loop spans 14 amino acids. Germline V gene sequence: CDR1 SGHVS, CDR2 FQNEAQ. Trimming removed 4 bases from V and 6 bases from J; junction bases left unmatched: 4. The J gene is TRBJ1-2, the V gene TRBV7-8, with 11 nucleotides matching TRBD1. This TCR came from a woman aged 30 to 39 in good health and CMV-seronegative. Sequencing was performed on PBMCs. The CDR3 coding sequence is TGTGCCAGCAGCTCCAGGACAGGGGGCGATGGCTACACCTTC. It encodes CASSSRTGGDGYTF.